This T cell receptor (beta chain) was documented in a study of graft-versus-host responses after intestinal transplantation. Generated by immunoSEQ multiplex PCR, the TCRdb table keeps only in-frame clones and is missing some. The table lists about 97,000 clones, 90% of them singletons. Trimming took 5 bases from V and 7 from J, leaving 14 bases between them. CDR3 length: 13 amino acids. Looked up from germline, CDR1 is LNHDA and CDR2 is SQIVND (reference sequence). The V and J genes are TRBV19 and TRBJ1-1; no firm D call. This sample comprised PBMCs, obtained about 440 days after intestinal transplant. The TCR sequence derives from a human patient who received an intestinal transplant, so some T cells may come from the graft donor. The DNA of the CDR3 is TGTGCCAGTAGTCCCGGACGGTCAAGTGAAGCTTTCTTT. Its protein is CASSPGRSSEAFF.